The 4 T cell receptor beta chains below were found in one sample sequenced in a study of T cells in Graves' hyperthyroidism and ophthalmopathy. Amplified regions were TCR beta CDR3 sequences from RNA transcripts. HTBI primers were used for first-round RT-PCR of the TCR CDR3. TCRdb used MiXCR to reprocess the multiplex PCR reads, holding one entry per CDR3 protein. The repertoire consists of about 280,000 distinct CDR3 sequences, with 20% to 30% occurring once and the leading ten covering about 30%. Sequenced sample: blood. These receptors all come from a man aged 40-50 years with Graves' hyperthyroidism that later progressed to Graves' ophthalmopathy.

This clonotype has a count of ten or more. The genes are TRBV30 and TRBJ2-2, with TRBD2 matching over 12 bases. From germline, CDR1 is GTSNPN and CDR2 SVGIG (reference sequence). This CDR3 has 18 residues. The V gene end was trimmed by 0 bases and the J gene end by 0 bases; junction bases not matched to a gene: 5. The CDR3 region is CAWSVSGLAGSNTGELFF. CDR3 DNA sequence: TGTGCCTGGAGTGTTTCCGGACTAGCGGGATCGAACACCGGGGAGCTGTTTTTT.

This clonotype was seen ten or more times. This chain connects TRBV29-1 to TRBJ2-7; D may be TRBD2 (5 bases). The V gene's germline CDR1 is SQVTM and CDR2 ANQGSEA. V lost 7 bases to trimming and J lost 1 base, with 17 bases between them. There are 14 residues in the CDR3. The CDR3 spells CSALYPGRSYEQYF. The CDR3 DNA follows: TGCAGCGCCCTATACCCGGGAAGATCCTACGAGCAGTACTTC.

The chain's CDR3 is CAISDLGFAQPQHF. The CDR3 DNA is TGTGCCATCAGTGACCTAGGTTTCGCTCAGCCCCAGCATTTT. The chain links TRBV10-3 to TRBJ1-5, with D unresolved. The V end lost 3 bases, the J end lost 6 bases, and 12 bases lay between the germline ends. The CDR3 loop spans 14 amino acids. Germline-derived CDR1 and CDR2 are ENHRY and SYGVKD.

This clonotype was recorded many times. The V gene is TRBV12-3 or TRBV12-4, the J gene TRBJ2-5; 11 bases agree with TRBD2. The junction had 6 bases not matched to a gene; V was cut back by 6 bases and J by 3 bases. This CDR3 is 15 amino acids long. In DNA form, the CDR3 reads TGTGCCAGCAGCCAGACTAGCGGGACTGAAGAGACCCAGTACTTC. This gives the protein CASSQTSGTEETQYF.